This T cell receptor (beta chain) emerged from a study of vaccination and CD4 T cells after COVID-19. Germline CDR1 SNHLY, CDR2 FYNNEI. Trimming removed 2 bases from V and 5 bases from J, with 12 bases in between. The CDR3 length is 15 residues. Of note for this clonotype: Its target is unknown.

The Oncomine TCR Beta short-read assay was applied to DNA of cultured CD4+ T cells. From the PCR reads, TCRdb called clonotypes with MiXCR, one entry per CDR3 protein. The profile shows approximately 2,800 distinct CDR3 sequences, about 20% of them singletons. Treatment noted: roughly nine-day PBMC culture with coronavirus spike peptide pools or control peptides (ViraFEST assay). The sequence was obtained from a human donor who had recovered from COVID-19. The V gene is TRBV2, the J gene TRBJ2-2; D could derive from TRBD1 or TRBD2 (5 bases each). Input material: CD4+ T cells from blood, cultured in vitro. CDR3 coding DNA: TGTGCCAGCAGTGAAATACCGGGGCTAACCGGGGAGCTGTTTTTT. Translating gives CASSEIPGLTGELFF.